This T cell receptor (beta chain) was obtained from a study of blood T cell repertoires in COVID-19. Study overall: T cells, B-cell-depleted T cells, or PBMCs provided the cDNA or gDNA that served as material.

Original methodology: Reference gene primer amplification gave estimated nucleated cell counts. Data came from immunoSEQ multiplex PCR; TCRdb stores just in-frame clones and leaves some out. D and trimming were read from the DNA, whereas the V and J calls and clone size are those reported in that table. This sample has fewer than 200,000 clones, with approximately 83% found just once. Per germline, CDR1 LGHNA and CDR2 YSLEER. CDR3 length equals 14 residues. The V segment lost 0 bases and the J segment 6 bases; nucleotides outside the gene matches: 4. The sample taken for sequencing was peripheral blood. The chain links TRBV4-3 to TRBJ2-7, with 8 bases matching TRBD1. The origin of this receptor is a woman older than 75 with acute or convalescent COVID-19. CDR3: CASSQEVRGREQYF. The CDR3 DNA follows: TGCGCCAGCAGCCAAGAAGTCAGGGGGCGCGAGCAGTACTTC.